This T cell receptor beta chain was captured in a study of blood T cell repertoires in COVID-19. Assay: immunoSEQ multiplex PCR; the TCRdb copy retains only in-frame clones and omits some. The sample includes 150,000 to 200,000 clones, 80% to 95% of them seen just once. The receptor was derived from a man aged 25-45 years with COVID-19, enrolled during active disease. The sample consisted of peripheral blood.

CDR3 nucleotide sequence: TGTGCCAGCAGCTTATGGGGGGAGGTGAACACTGAAGCTTTCTTT. This codes for CASSLWGEVNTEAFF. The gene calls are TRBV11-2 and TRBJ1-1, with a tentative D call TRBD1 (5 bases). The germline CDR1 and CDR2 sequences are SGHAT and FQNNGV. There are 15 residues in the CDR3. With 2 bases removed from V and 0 bases from J, the gap between germline ends came to 10 bases.